The rows below give T cell receptor beta chains drawn from one sample of a study of memory CD4+ T cells and cytomegalovirus serostatus. The table came from immunoSEQ multiplex PCR; TCRdb's copy has only in-frame clones and leaves some out. The sample consists of 80,000 or so clones, 75% to 85% of them appearing once. The sample consisted of memory CD4+ T cells from blood. The receptors were gathered from an adult in good health and CMV-seropositive. CDR3s include the opening cysteine and the closing phenylalanine or tryptophan.

j_call | v_call | cdr3_aa
TRBJ1-3 | TRBV5-1 | CASSFSFGNTIYF
TRBJ1-6 | TRBV18 | CASVNSMGSPLHF
TRBJ2-1 | TRBV9 | CASSVEGTSFEQFF
TRBJ2-3 | TRBV29-1 | CSVEGVGLASGTDTQYF
TRBJ1-5 | TRBV2 | CASNGGGLIQPQHF
TRBJ2-5 | TRBV5-8 | CASSLLQETQYF
TRBJ2-2 | TRBV19 | CASRRGANTGELFF
TRBJ2-2 | TRBV19 | CASSIMAPGNTGELFF
TRBJ2-1 | TRBV28 | CASSLLALGGEYNEQFF
TRBJ1-1 | TRBV7-9 | CASSPRGPTEAFF
TRBJ2-7 | TRBV5-6 | CASSPGGTGNYEQYF
TRBJ2-3 | TRBV6-6 | CASRSGRGGTDTQYF
TRBJ1-3 | TRBV6-1 | CASIFDRSGNTIYF
TRBJ1-1 | TRBV2 | CASSEARLAFF